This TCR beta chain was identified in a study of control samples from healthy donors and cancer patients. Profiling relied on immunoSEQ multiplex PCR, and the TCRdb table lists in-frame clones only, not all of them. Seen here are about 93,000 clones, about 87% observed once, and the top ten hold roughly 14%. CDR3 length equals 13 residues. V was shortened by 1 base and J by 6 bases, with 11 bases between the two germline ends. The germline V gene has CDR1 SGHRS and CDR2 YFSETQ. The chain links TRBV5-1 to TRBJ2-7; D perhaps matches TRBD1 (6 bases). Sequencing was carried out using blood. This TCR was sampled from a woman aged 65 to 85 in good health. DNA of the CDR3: TGCGCCAGCAGCTTGTTAACAGGGTCCGAGCAGTACTTC. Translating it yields CASSLLTGSEQYF.